This T cell receptor (beta chain) appears in the sequencing data of a study of cytomegalovirus exposure and HLA in healthy donors. The PCR was carried out with 60 Vbeta primers and 13 Jbeta primers. The protocol was immunoSEQ multiplex PCR, while the TCRdb copy is restricted to in-frame clones and leaves out a portion. The table shows fewer than 250,000 clones, with roughly 80% occurring only once. This clone occurred once. The receptor was derived from a male donor in good health and CMV-seronegative. The source material was PBMCs.

The CDR3 region is CASSSGQQETQYF. The CDR3 DNA is TGTGCCAGCAGCTCCGGACAGCAAGAGACCCAGTACTTC. The chain is built from TRBV9 and TRBJ2-5; perhaps TRBD1 as D (6 bases). The V end was cut by 4 bases, the J end by 2 bases, with 9 bases between. The CDR3 runs 13 residues. CDR1 is SGDLS and CDR2 is YYNGEE in the germline V gene.